Below are 5 T cell receptor beta chains sequenced from a single sample in a study of shared clonotypes between healthy human individuals. Produced via immunoSEQ multiplex PCR; TCRdb's table is partial and in-frame only. The sample lists about 340,000 clones; less than 75% were seen once. The source material was memory CD4+ T cells sorted from blood. The sample's subset: CD45RA-negative fraction. These receptors were collected from a man aged 25-40 years in good health.

In its sample, this clone was seen a few times. The DNA of the CDR3 is TGTGCCAGCAGCTTAGTAGGTGGGCCCCACCCTGAAGCTTTCTTT. This gives the protein CASSLVGGPHPEAFF. J is TRBJ1-1 and V is TRBV7-9; no definite D call. The CDR3 covers 15 residues. Trimming took 1 base from V and 6 from J, leaving 15 bases between them. Germline V gene lookup returns CDR1 SEHNR and CDR2 FQNEAQ (reference sequence). Looking up the rest from reference TRBV7-9 and TRBJ1-1 gives the full variable domain: DTGVSQNPRHKITKRGQNVTFRCDPISEHNRLYWYRQTLGQGPEFLTYFQNEAQLEKSRLLSDRFSAERPKGSFSTLEIQRTEQGDSAMYLCASSLVGGPHPEAFFGQGTRLTVV.

This chain uses TRBV6-1 with TRBJ1-1; D perhaps matches TRBD1 (5 bases). Germline-derived CDR1 and CDR2 are MNHNS and SASEGT. Trimming cost V 4 bases and J 6 bases, with 21 bases left between them. This CDR3 comprises 16 residues. CDR3 sequence: CASSGIGIWGGAEAFF. In DNA, the CDR3 is TGTGCCAGCAGTGGAATAGGCATCTGGGGGGGGGCTGAAGCTTTCTTT.

The V call is TRBV9, the J call TRBJ2-3; the D call may be TRBD1 or TRBD2 (5 bases each). In germline, CDR1 is SGDLS, CDR2 YYNGEE. The CDR3 is 17 residues long. The ends were cut back, 1 base at V and 3 bases at J, with 18 bases in the middle. The CDR3 bases are TGTGCCAGCAGCGTACGGGGCCTCAAGTCCCGAACAGATACGCAGTATTTT. The encoded protein is CASSVRGLKSRTDTQYF.

CDR3 coding DNA: TGTGCCAGCAGCGCGACAGGTTTCTCTGGAAACACCATATATTTT. As protein: CASSATGFSGNTIYF. The V and J genes are TRBV2 and TRBJ1-3; perhaps TRBD1 as D (6 bases). V lost 6 bases and J lost 0, with 12 bases in between. Germline lookup yields CDR1 SNHLY and CDR2 FYNNEI. CDR3 length equals 15 residues. Full variable domain (outside the CDR3, taken from reference TRBV2 and TRBJ1-3): EPEVTQTPSHQVTQMGQEVILRCVPISNHLYFYWYRQILGQKVEFLVSFYNNEISEKSEIFDDQFSVERPDGSNFTLKIRSTKLEDSAMYFCASSATGFSGNTIYFGEGSWLTVV.

The rearrangement uses TRBV2 and TRBJ1-1, with D unresolved. The CDR3 consists of 11 residues. The V gene lost 11 bases and the J gene lost 2 bases, with 9 bases spanning the gap. Germline assignment: CDR1 SNHLY and CDR2 FYNNEI. DNA for the CDR3: TGTGCCCGTCGAGAAAACACTGAAGCTTTCTTT. It encodes CARRENTEAFF.